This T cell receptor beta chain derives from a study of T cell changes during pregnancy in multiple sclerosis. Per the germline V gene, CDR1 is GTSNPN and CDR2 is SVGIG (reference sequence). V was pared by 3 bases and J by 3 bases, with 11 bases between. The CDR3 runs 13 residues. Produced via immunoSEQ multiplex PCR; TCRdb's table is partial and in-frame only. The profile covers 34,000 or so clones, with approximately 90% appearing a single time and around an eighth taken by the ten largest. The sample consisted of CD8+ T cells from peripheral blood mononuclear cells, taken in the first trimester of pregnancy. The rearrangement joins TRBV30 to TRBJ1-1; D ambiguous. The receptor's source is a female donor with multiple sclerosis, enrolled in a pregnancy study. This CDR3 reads CAWRRLGDTEAFF. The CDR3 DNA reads TGTGCCTGGAGAAGGTTGGGCGACACTGAAGCTTTCTTT.